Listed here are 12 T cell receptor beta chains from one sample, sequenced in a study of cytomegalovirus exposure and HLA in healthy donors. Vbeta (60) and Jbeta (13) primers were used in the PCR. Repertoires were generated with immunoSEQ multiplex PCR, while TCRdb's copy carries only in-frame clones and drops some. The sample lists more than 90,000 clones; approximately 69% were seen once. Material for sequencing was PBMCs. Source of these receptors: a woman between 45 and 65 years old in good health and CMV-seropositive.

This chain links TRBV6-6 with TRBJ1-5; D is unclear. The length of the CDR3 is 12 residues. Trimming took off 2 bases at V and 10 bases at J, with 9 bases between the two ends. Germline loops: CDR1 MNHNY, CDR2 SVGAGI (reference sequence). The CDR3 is CASSYAGEPQHF. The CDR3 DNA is TGTGCCAGCAGTTACGCCGGGGAACCCCAGCATTTT.

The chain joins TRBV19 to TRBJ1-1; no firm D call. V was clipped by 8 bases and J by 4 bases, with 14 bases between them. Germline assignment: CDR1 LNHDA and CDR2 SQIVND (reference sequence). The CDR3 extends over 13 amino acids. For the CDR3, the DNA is TGTGCCAGTGCCAATGACAAGACCACTGAAGCTTTCTTT. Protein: CASANDKTTEAFF. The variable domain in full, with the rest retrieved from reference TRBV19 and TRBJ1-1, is DGGITQSPKYLFRKEGQNVTLSCEQNLNHDAMYWYRQDPGQGLRLIYYSQIVNDFQKGDIAEGYSVSREKKESFPLTVTSAQKNPTAFYLCASANDKTTEAFFGQGTRLTVV.

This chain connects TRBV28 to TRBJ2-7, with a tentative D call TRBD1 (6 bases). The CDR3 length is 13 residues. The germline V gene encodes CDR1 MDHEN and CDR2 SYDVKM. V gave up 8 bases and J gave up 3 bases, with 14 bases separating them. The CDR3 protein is CASQGTAHYEQYF. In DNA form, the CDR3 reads TGTGCCAGCCAGGGGACGGCCCACTACGAGCAGTACTTC.

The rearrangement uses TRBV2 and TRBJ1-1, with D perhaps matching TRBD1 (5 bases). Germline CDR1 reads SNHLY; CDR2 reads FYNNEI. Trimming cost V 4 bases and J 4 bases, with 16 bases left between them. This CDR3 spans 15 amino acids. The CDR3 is CASSVQGPRTTEAFF. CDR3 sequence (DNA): TGTGCCAGCAGTGTGCAGGGCCCGCGGACCACTGAAGCTTTCTTT. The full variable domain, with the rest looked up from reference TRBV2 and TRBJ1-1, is EPEVTQTPSHQVTQMGQEVILRCVPISNHLYFYWYRQILGQKVEFLVSFYNNEISEKSEIFDDQFSVERPDGSNFTLKIRSTKLEDSAMYFCASSVQGPRTTEAFFGQGTRLTVV.

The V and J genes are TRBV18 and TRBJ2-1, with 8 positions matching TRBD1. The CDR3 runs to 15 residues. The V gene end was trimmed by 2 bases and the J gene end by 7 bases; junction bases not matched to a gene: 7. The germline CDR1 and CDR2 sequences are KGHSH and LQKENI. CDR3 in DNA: TGTGCCAGCTCACCAGTTAGCGGACAGGGTAATGAGCAGTTCTTC. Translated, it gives CASSPVSGQGNEQFF.

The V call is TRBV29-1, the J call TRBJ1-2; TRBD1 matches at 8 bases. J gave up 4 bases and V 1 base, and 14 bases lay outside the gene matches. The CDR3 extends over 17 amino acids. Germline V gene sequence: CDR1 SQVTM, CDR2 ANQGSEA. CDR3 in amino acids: CSVEGRIRQGTTYGYTF. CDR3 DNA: TGCAGCGTTGAAGGGAGGATACGACAGGGGACCACCTATGGCTACACCTTC.

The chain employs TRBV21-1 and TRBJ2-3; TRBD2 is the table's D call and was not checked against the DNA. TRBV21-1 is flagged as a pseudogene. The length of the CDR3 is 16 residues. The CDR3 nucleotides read TGTGCCAGCAGCGACAAGACTAGCGCTAGCACAGATACGCAGTATTTT. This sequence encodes CASSDKTSASTDTQYF.

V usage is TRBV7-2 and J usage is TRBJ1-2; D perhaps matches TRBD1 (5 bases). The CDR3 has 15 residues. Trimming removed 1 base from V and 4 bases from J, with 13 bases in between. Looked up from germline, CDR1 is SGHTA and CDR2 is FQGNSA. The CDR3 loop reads CASSLGGLKIYGYTF. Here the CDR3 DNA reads TGTGCCAGCAGCTTAGGGGGACTGAAAATCTATGGCTACACCTTC.

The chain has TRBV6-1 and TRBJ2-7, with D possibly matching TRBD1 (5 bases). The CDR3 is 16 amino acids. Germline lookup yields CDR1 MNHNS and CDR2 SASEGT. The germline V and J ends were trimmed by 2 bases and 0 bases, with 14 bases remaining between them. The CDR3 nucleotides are TGTGCCAGCAGTGAAAGTTGGGGCGAAAGCTCCTACGAGCAGTACTTC. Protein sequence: CASSESWGESSYEQYF.

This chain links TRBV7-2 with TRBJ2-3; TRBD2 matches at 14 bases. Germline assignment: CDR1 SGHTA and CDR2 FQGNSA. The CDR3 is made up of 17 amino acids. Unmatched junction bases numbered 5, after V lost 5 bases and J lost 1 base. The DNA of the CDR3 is TGTGCCAGCAGCCCGGGACTAGCGGGGGCCCGCACAGATACGCAGTATTTT. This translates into CASSPGLAGARTDTQYF.

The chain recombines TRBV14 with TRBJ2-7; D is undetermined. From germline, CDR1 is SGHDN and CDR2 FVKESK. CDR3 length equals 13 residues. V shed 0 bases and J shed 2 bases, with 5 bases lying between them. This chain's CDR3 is CASSQDSTYEQYF. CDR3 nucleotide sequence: TGTGCCAGCAGCCAAGATAGCACCTACGAGCAGTACTTC.

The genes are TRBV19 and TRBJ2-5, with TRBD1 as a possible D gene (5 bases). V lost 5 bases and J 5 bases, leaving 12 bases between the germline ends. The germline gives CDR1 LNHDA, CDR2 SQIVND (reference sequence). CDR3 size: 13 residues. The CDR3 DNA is TGTGCCAGTAGTCCACAGGAATTGGAGACCCAGTACTTC. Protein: CASSPQELETQYF.